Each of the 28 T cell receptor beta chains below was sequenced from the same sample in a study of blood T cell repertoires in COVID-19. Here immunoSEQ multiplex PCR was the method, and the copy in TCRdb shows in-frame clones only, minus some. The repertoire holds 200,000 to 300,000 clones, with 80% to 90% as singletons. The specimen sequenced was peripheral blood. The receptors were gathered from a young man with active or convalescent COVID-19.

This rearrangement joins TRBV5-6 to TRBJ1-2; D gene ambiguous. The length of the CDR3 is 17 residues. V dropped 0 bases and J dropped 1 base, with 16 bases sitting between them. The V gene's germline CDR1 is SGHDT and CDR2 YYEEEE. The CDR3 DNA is TGTGCCAGCAGCTTGGACAGTCCCTTAACCTATAACTATGGCTACACCTTC. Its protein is CASSLDSPLTYNYGYTF.

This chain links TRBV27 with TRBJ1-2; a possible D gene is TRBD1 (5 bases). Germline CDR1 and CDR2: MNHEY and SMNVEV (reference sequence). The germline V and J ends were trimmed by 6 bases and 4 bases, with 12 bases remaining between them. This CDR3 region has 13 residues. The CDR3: CASSRDSLYGYTF. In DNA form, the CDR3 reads TGTGCCAGCAGCCGCGACAGCCTCTATGGCTACACCTTC.

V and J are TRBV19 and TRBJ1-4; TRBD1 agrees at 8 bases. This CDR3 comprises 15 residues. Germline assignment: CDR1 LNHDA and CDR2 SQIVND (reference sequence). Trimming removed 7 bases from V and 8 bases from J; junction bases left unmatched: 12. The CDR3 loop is CASKLTGASGEKLFF. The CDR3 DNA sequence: TGTGCCAGTAAACTGACAGGGGCTTCGGGAGAAAAACTGTTTTTT.

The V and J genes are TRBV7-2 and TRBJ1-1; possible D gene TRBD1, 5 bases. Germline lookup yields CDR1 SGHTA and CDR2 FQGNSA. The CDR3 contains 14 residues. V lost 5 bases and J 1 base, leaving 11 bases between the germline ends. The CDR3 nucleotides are TGTGCCAGCAGCCCGCCGACAGCGAACACTGAAGCTTTCTTT. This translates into CASSPPTANTEAFF.

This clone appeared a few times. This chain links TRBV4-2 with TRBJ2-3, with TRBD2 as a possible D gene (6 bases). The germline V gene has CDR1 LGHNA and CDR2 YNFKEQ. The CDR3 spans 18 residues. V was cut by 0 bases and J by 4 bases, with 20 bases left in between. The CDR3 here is CASSQDPLRRGGADTQYF. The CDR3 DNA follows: TGTGCCAGCAGCCAAGACCCCTTAAGGCGGGGTGGCGCAGATACGCAGTATTTT.

CDR3 DNA: TGTGCCAGCAGCTTGAGCCTAGCTAATGAAAAACTGTTTTTT. As protein: CASSLSLANEKLFF. The rearrangement links TRBV5-6 to TRBJ1-4, with D unresolved. This CDR3 is built from 14 residues. Germline V lookup: CDR1 SGHDT, CDR2 YYEEEE. V was trimmed by 1 base and J by 3 bases, leaving 7 bases between them.

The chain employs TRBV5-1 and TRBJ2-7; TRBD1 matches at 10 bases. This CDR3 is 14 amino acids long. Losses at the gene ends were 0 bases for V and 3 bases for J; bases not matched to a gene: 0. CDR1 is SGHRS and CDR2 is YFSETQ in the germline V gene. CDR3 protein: CASSLGTGGYEQYF. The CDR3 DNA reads TGCGCCAGCAGCTTGGGGACAGGGGGCTACGAGCAGTACTTC.

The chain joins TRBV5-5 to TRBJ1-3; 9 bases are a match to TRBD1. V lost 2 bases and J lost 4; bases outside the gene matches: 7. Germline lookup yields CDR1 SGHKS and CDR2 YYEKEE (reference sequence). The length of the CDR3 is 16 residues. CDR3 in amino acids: CASSLNRGLYGNTIYF. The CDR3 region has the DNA TGTGCCAGCAGCTTAAACAGGGGGCTATACGGAAACACCATATATTTT.

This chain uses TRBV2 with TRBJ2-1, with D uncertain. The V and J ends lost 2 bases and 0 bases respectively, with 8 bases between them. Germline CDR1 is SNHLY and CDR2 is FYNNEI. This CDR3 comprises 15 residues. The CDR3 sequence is CASSEYAGSYNEQFF. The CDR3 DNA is TGTGCCAGCAGTGAATATGCCGGCTCCTACAATGAGCAGTTCTTC.

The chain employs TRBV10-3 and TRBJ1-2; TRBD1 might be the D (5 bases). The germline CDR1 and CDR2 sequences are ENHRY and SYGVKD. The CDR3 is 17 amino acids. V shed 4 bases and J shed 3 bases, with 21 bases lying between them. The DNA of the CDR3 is TGTGCCATCAGTGCTATCCAGGGAGGGAATTCAGACTATGGCTACACCTTC. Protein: CAISAIQGGNSDYGYTF.

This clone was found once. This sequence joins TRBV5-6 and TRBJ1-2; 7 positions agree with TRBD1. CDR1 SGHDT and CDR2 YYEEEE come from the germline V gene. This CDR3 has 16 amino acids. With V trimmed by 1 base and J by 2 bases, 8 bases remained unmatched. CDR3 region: CASSLLRQGTNYGYTF. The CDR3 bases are TGTGCCAGCAGCTTGTTGCGACAGGGCACCAACTATGGCTACACCTTC.

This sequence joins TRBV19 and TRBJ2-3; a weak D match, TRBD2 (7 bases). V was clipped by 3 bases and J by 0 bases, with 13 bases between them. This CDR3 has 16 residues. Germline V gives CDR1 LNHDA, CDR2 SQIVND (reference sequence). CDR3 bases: TGTGCCAGTAGTATGAGGGGGGGGACTAGCACAGATACGCAGTATTTT. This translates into CASSMRGGTSTDTQYF.

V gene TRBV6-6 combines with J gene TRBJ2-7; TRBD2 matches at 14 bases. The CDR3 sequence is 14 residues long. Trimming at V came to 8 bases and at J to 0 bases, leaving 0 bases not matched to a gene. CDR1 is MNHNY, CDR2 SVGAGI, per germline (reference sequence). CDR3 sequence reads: CASGTSGGSYEQYF. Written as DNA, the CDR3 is TGTGCCAGCGGGACTAGCGGGGGCTCCTACGAGCAGTACTTC.

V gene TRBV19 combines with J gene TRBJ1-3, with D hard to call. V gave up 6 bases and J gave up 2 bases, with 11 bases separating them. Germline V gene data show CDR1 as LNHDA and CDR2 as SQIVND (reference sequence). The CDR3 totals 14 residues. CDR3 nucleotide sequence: TGTGCCAGTAGCCAGACGACAACTGGAAACACCATATATTTT. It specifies CASSQTTTGNTIYF.

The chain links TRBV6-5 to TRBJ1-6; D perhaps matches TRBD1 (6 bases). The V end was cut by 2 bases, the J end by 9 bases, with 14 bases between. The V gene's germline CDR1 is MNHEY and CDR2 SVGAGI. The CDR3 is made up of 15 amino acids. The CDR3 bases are TGTGCCAGCAGTTACGCTTCCACAGGGAGTTCACCCCTCCACTTT. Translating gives CASSYASTGSSPLHF.

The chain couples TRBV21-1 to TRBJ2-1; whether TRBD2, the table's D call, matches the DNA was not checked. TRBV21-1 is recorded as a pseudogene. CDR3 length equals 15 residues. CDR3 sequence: CARIVAGAHYNEQFF. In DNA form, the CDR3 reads TGTGCCAGGATAGTAGCGGGGGCGCACTACAATGAGCAGTTCTTC.

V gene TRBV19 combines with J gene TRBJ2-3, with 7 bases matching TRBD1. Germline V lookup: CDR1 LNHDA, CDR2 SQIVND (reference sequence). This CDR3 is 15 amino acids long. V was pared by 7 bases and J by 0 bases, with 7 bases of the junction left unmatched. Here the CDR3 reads CASTKTGSSTDTQYF. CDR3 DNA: TGTGCCAGTACTAAGACAGGGTCTAGCACAGATACGCAGTATTTT.

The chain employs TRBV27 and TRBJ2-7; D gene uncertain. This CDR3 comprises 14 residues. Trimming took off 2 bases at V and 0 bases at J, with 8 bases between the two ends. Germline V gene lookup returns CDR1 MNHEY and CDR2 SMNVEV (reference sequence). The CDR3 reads CASSLGWSSYEQYF. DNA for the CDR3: TGTGCCAGCAGTTTAGGTTGGAGCTCCTACGAGCAGTACTTC.

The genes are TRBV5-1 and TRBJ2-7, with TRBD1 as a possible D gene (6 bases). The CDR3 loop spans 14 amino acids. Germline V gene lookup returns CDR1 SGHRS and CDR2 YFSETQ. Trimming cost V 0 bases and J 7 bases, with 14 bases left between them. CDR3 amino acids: CASSLGLGAREQYF. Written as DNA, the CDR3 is TGCGCCAGCAGCTTGGGTTTGGGGGCGCGTGAGCAGTACTTC.

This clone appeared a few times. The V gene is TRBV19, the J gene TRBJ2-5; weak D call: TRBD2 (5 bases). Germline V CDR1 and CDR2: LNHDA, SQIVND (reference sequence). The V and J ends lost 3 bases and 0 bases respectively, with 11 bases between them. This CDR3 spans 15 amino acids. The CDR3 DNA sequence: TGTGCCAGTAGTATGGGAGCGGCGAACCAAGAGACCCAGTACTTC. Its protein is CASSMGAANQETQYF.

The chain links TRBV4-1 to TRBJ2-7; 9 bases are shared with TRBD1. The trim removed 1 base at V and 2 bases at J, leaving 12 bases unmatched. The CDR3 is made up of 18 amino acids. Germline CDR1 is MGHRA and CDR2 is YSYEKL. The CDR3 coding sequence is TGCGCCAGCAGCCAAGTTGTAGATTTTGGACAGGGGACCTACGAGCAGTACTTC. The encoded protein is CASSQVVDFGQGTYEQYF.

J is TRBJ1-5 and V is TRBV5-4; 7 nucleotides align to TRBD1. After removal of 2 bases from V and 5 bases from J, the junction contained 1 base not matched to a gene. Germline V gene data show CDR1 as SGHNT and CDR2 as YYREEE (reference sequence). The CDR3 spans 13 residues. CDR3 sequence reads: CASSFDRDQPQHF. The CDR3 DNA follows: TGTGCCAGCAGCTTTGACAGGGATCAGCCCCAGCATTTT.

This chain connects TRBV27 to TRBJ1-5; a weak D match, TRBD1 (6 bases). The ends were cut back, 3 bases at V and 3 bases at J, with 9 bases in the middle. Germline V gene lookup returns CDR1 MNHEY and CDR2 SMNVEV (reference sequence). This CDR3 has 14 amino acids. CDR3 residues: CASSFGQTNQPQHF. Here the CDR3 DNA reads TGTGCCAGCAGTTTCGGACAGACCAATCAGCCCCAGCATTTT.

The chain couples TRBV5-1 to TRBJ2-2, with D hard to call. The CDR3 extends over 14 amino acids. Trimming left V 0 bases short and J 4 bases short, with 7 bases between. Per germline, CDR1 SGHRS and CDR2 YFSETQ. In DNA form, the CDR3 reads TGCGCCAGCAGCTTGGGAGTGTCCACCGGGGAGCTGTTTTTT. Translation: CASSLGVSTGELFF.

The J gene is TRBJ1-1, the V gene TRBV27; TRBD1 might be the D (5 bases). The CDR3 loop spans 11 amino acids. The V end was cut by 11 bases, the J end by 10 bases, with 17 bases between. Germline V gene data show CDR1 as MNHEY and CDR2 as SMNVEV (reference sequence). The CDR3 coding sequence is TGTGCCTCCGTAGGGGTAAGGAGAGCTTTCTTT. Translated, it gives CASVGVRRAFF.

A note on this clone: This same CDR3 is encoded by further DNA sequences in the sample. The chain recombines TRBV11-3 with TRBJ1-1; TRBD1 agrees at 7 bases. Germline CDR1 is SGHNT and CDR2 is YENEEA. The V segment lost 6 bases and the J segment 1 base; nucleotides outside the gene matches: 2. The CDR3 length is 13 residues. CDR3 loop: CASSPGGNTEAFF. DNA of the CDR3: TGTGCCAGCAGTCCAGGGGGGAACACTGAAGCTTTCTTT.

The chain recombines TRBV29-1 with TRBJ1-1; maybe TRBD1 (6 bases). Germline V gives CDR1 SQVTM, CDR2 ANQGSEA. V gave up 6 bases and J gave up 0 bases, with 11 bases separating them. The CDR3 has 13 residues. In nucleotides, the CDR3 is TGCAGCGTACAGGGCTTAATGAACACTGAAGCTTTCTTT. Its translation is CSVQGLMNTEAFF.

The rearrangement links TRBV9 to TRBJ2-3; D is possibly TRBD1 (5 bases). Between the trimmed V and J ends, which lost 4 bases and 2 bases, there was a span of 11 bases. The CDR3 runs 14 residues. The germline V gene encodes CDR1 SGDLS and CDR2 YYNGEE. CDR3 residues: CASSTDRNTDTQYF. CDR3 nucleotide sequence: TGTGCCAGCAGCACAGACAGAAACACAGATACGCAGTATTTT.